The 4 T cell receptor beta chains in this list originate from one sample, sequenced in a study of T cells in Graves' hyperthyroidism and ophthalmopathy. Researchers amplified the TCR beta CDR3 regions from RNA transcripts. The HTBI primer set served for first-round RT-PCR of the TCR CDR3. TCRdb analysed the multiplex PCR reads with MiXCR anew, one entry per CDR3 protein. The sample records 650,000 to 700,000 distinct CDR3 sequences, around a sixth being singletons. Sequenced: blood. These receptors were obtained from a man aged 50 to 59 with Graves' hyperthyroidism.

A few counts support this clonotype. The chain employs TRBV12-3 or TRBV12-4 and TRBJ1-2; 7 nucleotides line up with TRBD1. This CDR3 contains 15 residues. Trimming removed 7 bases from V and 4 bases from J; junction bases left unmatched: 12. CDR3 bases: TGTGCCAGCAAAAATTCAGGGGGGGTCGTCTATGGCTACACCTTC. This encodes CASKNSGGVVYGYTF.

The chain combines TRBV3-1 with TRBJ2-7; D may be TRBD1 (6 bases). The ends were cut back, 3 bases at V and 3 bases at J, with 15 bases in the middle. CDR1 is LGHDT and CDR2 is YNNKEL in the germline V gene (reference sequence). The CDR3 consists of 15 residues. For the CDR3, the DNA is TGTGCCAGCAGCCAGGCTTTTGACAGGTTCTACGAGCAGTACTTC. Translation gives CASSQAFDRFYEQYF.

V and J are TRBV5-4 and TRBJ1-6; TRBD1 matches 10 bases. Germline V gene data show CDR1 as SGHNT and CDR2 as YYREEE (reference sequence). V shed 3 bases, J shed 10 bases, and the junction held 7 bases outside the gene matches. The CDR3 is 15 amino acids. For the CDR3, the DNA is TGTGCCAGCAGCTCAAGGGACAGGGGAGGGTCACCCCTCCACTTT. Translating it yields CASSSRDRGGSPLHF.

This clonotype was detected many times. The chain couples TRBV12-3 or TRBV12-4 to TRBJ2-1; D gene unclear. The length of the CDR3 is 15 residues. The V end lost 5 bases, the J end lost 0 bases, and 11 bases lay between the germline ends. CDR3 in amino acids: CASSPYRSSYNEQFF. CDR3 coding DNA: TGTGCCAGCAGTCCGTATCGTAGCTCCTACAATGAGCAGTTCTTC.